These T cell receptor beta chains were read from a single sample in a study of blood T cell repertoires in COVID-19. Here immunoSEQ multiplex PCR was the method, and the copy in TCRdb shows in-frame clones only, minus some. In the table there are about 87,000 clones, around 90% of which are singletons. Input material: peripheral blood. These receptor sequences come from a middle-aged man with acute or convalescent COVID-19. Both conserved end residues are part of each CDR3. Each record gives: clone size, D gene, J gene, V gene, CDR3 protein, CDR3 DNA. A D gene is named only where the DNA matches it firmly. The size field is filled for only some rows; it gives once, few, many or a size class.

.	.	TRBJ2-3	TRBV7-2	CASSTTGFRDTQYF	TGTGCCAGCAGCACTACAGGGTTTCGGGATACGCAGTATTTT
.	.	TRBJ2-7	TRBV13	CASSLGASTYEQYF	TGTGCCAGCAGCTTAGGTGCCAGTACCTACGAGCAGTACTTC
many	TRBD1	TRBJ2-7	TRBV27	CASRYTGGYEQYF	TGTGCCAGCAGGTATACAGGGGGCTACGAGCAGTACTTC
.	.	TRBJ1-1	TRBV6-5	CASSRQVNTEAFF	TGTGCCAGCAGCCGACAAGTGAACACTGAAGCTTTCTTT
.	.	TRBJ1-1	TRBV19	CASSPRDTEAFF	TGTGCCAGTAGTCCCAGGGACACTGAAGCTTTCTTT
.	.	TRBJ1-5	TRBV19	CASSLTGIQPQHF	TGTGCCAGTAGCCTAACAGGGATCCAGCCCCAGCATTTT
.	.	TRBJ1-3	TRBV7-2	CASSSHGGADAGNTIYF	TGTGCCAGCAGCTCCCATGGGGGGGCAGATGCTGGAAACACCATATATTTT
.	.	TRBJ2-5	TRBV30	CAWSGVEKELQETQYF	TGTGCCTGGAGTGGGGTGGAGAAGGAGTTACAAGAGACCCAGTACTTC
few	.	TRBJ2-1	TRBV24-1	CATSDLGGKKRFF	TGTGCCACCAGTGATTTAGGAGGGAAAAAACGATTCTTC
.	TRBD2	TRBJ2-1	TRBV3-1/TRBV3-2	CASSVTSGRYNEQFF	TGTGCCAGCAGCGTTACTAGCGGGAGATACAATGAGCAGTTCTTC
.	TRBD1	TRBJ1-1	TRBV6-5	CASVKRDRGPEAFF	TGTGCCAGCGTGAAACGGGACAGGGGGCCTGAAGCTTTCTTT
.	.	TRBJ1-3	TRBV13	CASSLVSGRSGNTIYF	TGTGCCAGCAGCTTAGTTTCAGGGCGCTCTGGAAACACCATATATTTT
.	TRBD1	TRBJ1-1	TRBV6-6	CASSPQGVNTEAFF	TGTGCCAGCAGTCCTCAGGGGGTGAACACTGAAGCTTTCTTT
.	TRBD1	TRBJ1-1	TRBV18	CASSSRTGSNTEAFF	TGTGCCAGCTCATCACGGACAGGTTCGAACACTGAAGCTTTCTTT
.	TRBD1	TRBJ1-1	TRBV24-1	CATSDQGDDTEAFF	TGTGCCACCAGTGATCAGGGGGACGACACTGAAGCTTTCTTT
.	.	TRBJ1-5	TRBV4-1	CASSQDLQGWNQPQHF	TGCGCCAGCAGCCAAGATCTGCAGGGCTGGAATCAGCCCCAGCATTTT
.	.	TRBJ1-2	TRBV30	CAWSVSRTYYGYTF	TGTGCCTGGAGTGTCAGCAGGACATACTATGGCTACACCTTC
.	TRBD2	TRBJ2-1	TRBV7-6	CASSLSSGGDNEQFF	TGTGCCAGCAGCTTATCTAGCGGGGGGGATAATGAGCAGTTCTTC
few	.	TRBJ1-1	TRBV29-1	CSVVPDRYNTEAFF	TGCAGCGTTGTCCCCGACAGATACAACACTGAAGCTTTCTTT
.	.	TRBJ1-5	TRBV6-5	CASSRSGGNNQPQHF	TGTGCCAGCAGCCGATCTGGAGGGAATAATCAGCCCCAGCATTTT
.	.	TRBJ1-5	TRBV15	CATRARDSRNQPQHF	TGTGCCACCCGCGCGAGAGACAGCCGAAATCAGCCCCAGCATTTT
.	TRBD1	TRBJ2-3	TRBV6-5	CASRPGQGADTQYF	TGTGCCAGCAGACCTGGACAGGGGGCAGATACGCAGTATTTT
.	.	TRBJ1-2	TRBV5-8	CASSPRTANYGYTF	TGTGCCAGCAGCCCCAGGACAGCCAACTATGGCTACACCTTC
.	.	TRBJ1-1	TRBV19	CASTSNMNTEAFF	TGTGCAAGTACATCTAATATGAACACTGAAGCTTTCTTT
.	.	TRBJ2-7	TRBV18	CASSRDISYEQYF	TGTGCCAGCTCTAGGGACATTTCCTACGAGCAGTACTTC
.	TRBD1	TRBJ1-2	TRBV3-1/TRBV3-2	CASRRQGDYRGYTF	TGTGCCAGCAGACGACAGGGGGATTATAGAGGCTACACCTTC
few	.	TRBJ2-7	TRBV12-3/TRBV12-4	CASSLAAHLEQYF	TGTGCCAGCAGTTTAGCGGCTCACCTCGAGCAGTACTTC
.	.	TRBJ2-1	TRBV10-3	CAISPGREQFF	TGTGCCATCAGTCCGGGGAGGGAGCAGTTCTTC
.	TRBD1	TRBJ1-6	TRBV5-6	CASSLGQGGNSPLHF	TGTGCCAGCAGCCTCGGACAGGGAGGGAATTCACCCCTCCACTTT
.	.	TRBJ1-5	TRBV30	CAWSVEGSEPQHF	TGTGCCTGGAGTGTAGAAGGGAGTGAGCCCCAGCATTTT
.	TRBD1	TRBJ1-1	TRBV9	CASSPLPGQGAGTEAFF	TGTGCCAGCAGCCCCCTCCCGGGACAGGGGGCGGGAACTGAAGCTTTCTTT
.	.	TRBJ2-2	TRBV5-1	CASSLTGTSTGELFF	TGCGCCAGCAGTTTGACAGGCACAAGCACCGGGGAGCTGTTTTTT
few	.	TRBJ2-3	TRBV6-5	CASSPIRGTDTQYF	TGTGCCAGCAGCCCCATTCGGGGCACAGATACGCAGTATTTT
.	.	TRBJ1-1	TRBV5-4	CASSFRDRAFF	TGTGCCAGCAGCTTCCGGGATAGAGCTTTCTTT
.	.	TRBJ1-3	TRBV6-1	CASSGGAPTSNSGNTIYF	TGTGCCAGCAGTGGGGGAGCACCGACGTCAAACTCTGGAAACACCATATATTTT
.	.	TRBJ2-7	TRBV4-2	CASSLPGLHEQYF	TGTGCCAGCAGCCTACCGGGTCTCCACGAGCAGTACTTC
once	.	TRBJ1-2	TRBV6-2/TRBV6-3	CASSRKGDYGYTF	TGTGCCAGCAGTCGGAAGGGAGACTATGGCTACACCTTC
.	TRBD1	TRBJ2-5	TRBV6-5	CATGTGETQYF	TGTGCCACCGGGACAGGAGAGACCCAGTACTTC
.	TRBD1	TRBJ2-7	TRBV7-9	CASSLATGGLGHEQYF	TGTGCCAGCAGCTTAGCTACAGGGGGCTTAGGTCACGAGCAGTACTTC
.	.	TRBJ2-7	TRBV2	CASSVSRDSYEQYF	TGTGCCAGCAGTGTATCTCGGGACTCCTACGAGCAGTACTTC
.	.	TRBJ2-7	TRBV5-1	CASSFGDTVYEQYF	TGCGCCAGCAGCTTCGGGGACACCGTTTACGAGCAGTACTTC
.	.	TRBJ1-5	TRBV9	CASSVGLNQPQHF	TGTGCCAGCAGCGTAGGGCTCAATCAGCCCCAGCATTTT
few	.	TRBJ1-5	TRBV4-2	CASSPTRQGHNQPQHF	TGTGCCAGCAGCCCAACCCGTCAGGGGCACAATCAGCCCCAGCATTTT
once	.	TRBJ2-2	TRBV14	CASSQITGNPNTGELFF	TGTGCCAGCAGCCAGATAACCGGGAACCCGAACACCGGGGAGCTGTTTTTT
.	TRBD1	TRBJ1-1	TRBV3-1/TRBV3-2	CASSHPGQGAVTEAFF	TGTGCCAGCAGCCATCCGGGACAGGGGGCGGTCACTGAAGCTTTCTTT
.	TRBD1	TRBJ2-7	TRBV5-1	CASSFETGDFYEQYF	TGCGCCAGCAGCTTCGAGACAGGGGACTTCTACGAGCAGTACTTC
.	TRBD1	TRBJ1-1	TRBV4-2	CASSQDIGQEMNTEAFF	TGTGCCAGCAGCCAAGATATAGGACAGGAGATGAACACTGAAGCTTTCTTT
.	TRBD1	TRBJ1-2	TRBV19	CASSSLQGKSNYGYTF	TGTGCCAGTAGTTCCCTACAGGGGAAGTCTAACTATGGCTACACCTTC
.	.	TRBJ2-7	TRBV20-1	CSVSDSYEQYF	TGCAGTGTCTCGGACTCATACGAGCAGTACTTC
.	.	TRBJ2-3	TRBV4-3	CASSQANRDTDTQYF	TGCGCCAGCAGCCAAGCTAACAGAGACACAGATACGCAGTATTTT
.	TRBD2	TRBJ2-3	TRBV7-9	CASSSGLAKSTDTQYF	TGTGCCAGCAGCAGCGGACTAGCGAAAAGCACAGATACGCAGTATTTT
few	TRBD1	TRBJ2-1	TRBV5-1	CASHPGQGNSEQFF	TGCGCCAGCCACCCGGGACAGGGGAATAGTGAGCAGTTCTTC
.	.	TRBJ1-1	TRBV12-3/TRBV12-4	CASSLTENTEAFF	TGTGCCAGCAGTCTGACTGAGAACACTGAAGCTTTCTTT
.	TRBD1	TRBJ1-1	TRBV6-5	CASTRLQGANTEAFF	TGTGCCAGCACCAGATTACAGGGGGCAAACACTGAAGCTTTCTTT
.	.	TRBJ1-3	TRBV5-5	CASSLLREDTIYF	TGTGCCAGCAGCTTGCTCCGAGAGGACACCATATATTTT
.	.	TRBJ2-7	TRBV4-1	CASSQETLAGSDYEQYF	TGCGCCAGCAGCCAAGAGACCCTGGCGGGGTCCGACTACGAGCAGTACTTC
.	TRBD1	TRBJ1-5	TRBV3-1/TRBV3-2	CASSPQGAMEPQHF	TGTGCCAGCAGTCCTCAGGGGGCTATGGAGCCCCAGCATTTT
.	TRBD2	TRBJ2-5	TRBV4-1	CASSQAIAGRETQYF	TGCGCCAGCAGCCAAGCGATAGCGGGAAGAGAGACCCAGTACTTC
.	.	TRBJ2-3	TRBV7-8	CASSSGGGSTDTQYF	TGTGCCAGCAGCTCCGGGGGTGGCAGCACAGATACGCAGTATTTT
.	TRBD1	TRBJ1-5	TRBV6-1	CASSGGQGATYNQPQHF	TGTGCCAGCAGTGGCGGACAGGGGGCGACCTACAATCAGCCCCAGCATTTT